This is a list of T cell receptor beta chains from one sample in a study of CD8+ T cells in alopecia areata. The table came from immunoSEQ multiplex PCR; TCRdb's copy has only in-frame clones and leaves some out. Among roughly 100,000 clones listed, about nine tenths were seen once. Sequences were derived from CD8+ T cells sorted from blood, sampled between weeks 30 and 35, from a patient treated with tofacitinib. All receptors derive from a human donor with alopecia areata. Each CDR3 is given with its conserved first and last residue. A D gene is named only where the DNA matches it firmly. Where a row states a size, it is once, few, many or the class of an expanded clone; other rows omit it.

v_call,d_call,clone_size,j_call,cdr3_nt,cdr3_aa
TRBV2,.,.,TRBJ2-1,TGTGCCCCGTCGCAGGAAAAATGGGGGTCCTACAATGAGCAGTTCTTC,CAPSQEKWGSYNEQFF
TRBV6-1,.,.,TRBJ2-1,TGTGCCAGCAGGGACGGGTGGAATGAGCAGTTCTTC,CASRDGWNEQFF
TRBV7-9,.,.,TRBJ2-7,TGTGCCAGCAGCCCCATCACAGGGTTAAGGACCTACGAGCAGTACTTC,CASSPITGLRTYEQYF
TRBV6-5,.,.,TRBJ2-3,TGTGCCAGCGGCGGGGGCGACCCCACAGATACGCAGTATTTT,CASGGGDPTDTQYF
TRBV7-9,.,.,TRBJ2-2,TGTGCCAGCACCGGGCCACCCGGGGAGCTGTTTTTT,CASTGPPGELFF
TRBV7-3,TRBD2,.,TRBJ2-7,TGTGCCAGCAGCTACTCAGCGGGAGGTTCCTACGAGCAGTACTTC,CASSYSAGGSYEQYF
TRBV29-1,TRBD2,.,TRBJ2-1,TGCAGCGTTCTTCCGGGACTAGCGGGAGTCGAAGGTGAGCAGTTCTTC,CSVLPGLAGVEGEQFF
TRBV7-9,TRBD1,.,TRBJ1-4,TGTGCCAGCATCGGAGGGACAGCGTTAAATGAAAAACTGTTTTTT,CASIGGTALNEKLFF
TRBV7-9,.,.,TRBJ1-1,TGTGCCAGCAGCTTAGCGCTACATAACACTGAAGCTTTCTTT,CASSLALHNTEAFF
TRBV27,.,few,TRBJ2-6,TGTGCCAGCAGTTTGGGGTCTGGGGCCAACGTCCTGACTTTC,CASSLGSGANVLTF
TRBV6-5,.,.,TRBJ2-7,TGTGCCAGCAGTCGGGCTCAGCGGAGTAAATCCCAGTACTTC,CASSRAQRSKSQYF
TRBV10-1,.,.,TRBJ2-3,TGCGCCAGCAGTGAGGCCCTCACAGATACGCAGTATTTT,CASSEALTDTQYF
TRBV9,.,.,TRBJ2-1,TGTGCCAGCAGCGCCGCGGGACTCCACAATGAGCAGTTCTTC,CASSAAGLHNEQFF
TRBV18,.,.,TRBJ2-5,TGTGCCAGCTCACCCCCGACTAGTTTAGGTGAAGAGACCCAGTACTTC,CASSPPTSLGEETQYF
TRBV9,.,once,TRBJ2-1,TGTGCCAGCAGCGTAGCTCAATCCAGATTGAATGAGCAGTTCTTC,CASSVAQSRLNEQFF
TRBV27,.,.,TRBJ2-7,TGTGCCAGCAGTTTCGGGGGCGACTCCTACGAGCAGTACTTC,CASSFGGDSYEQYF
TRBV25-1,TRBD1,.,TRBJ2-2,TGTGCCAGCAGTGAACAGGGGGTGGACACCGGGGAGCTGTTTTTT,CASSEQGVDTGELFF
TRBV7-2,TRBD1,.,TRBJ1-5,TGTGCCAGCAGCCCAGGGGGCAGCCCGGGGCCCCAGCATTTT,CASSPGGSPGPQHF
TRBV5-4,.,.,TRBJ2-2,TGTGCCAGCAGCTTTGGTAGCACCGGGGAGCTGTTTTTT,CASSFGSTGELFF
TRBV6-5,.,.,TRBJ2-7,TGTGCCAGCAGTTACTCGGGGGTGTCCGAGCAGTACTTC,CASSYSGVSEQYF
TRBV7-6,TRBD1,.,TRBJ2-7,TGTGCCAGCAGCCCTGGACAGGGAGACTACGAGCAGTACTTC,CASSPGQGDYEQYF
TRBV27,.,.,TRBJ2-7,TGTGCCAGCAGTTTAACTAGCTCCTACGAGCAGTACTTC,CASSLTSSYEQYF
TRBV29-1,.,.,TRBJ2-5,TGCAGCGTTGAAGGGAGGGAAGAGGGAGGAGAGACCCAGTACTTC,CSVEGREEGGETQYF